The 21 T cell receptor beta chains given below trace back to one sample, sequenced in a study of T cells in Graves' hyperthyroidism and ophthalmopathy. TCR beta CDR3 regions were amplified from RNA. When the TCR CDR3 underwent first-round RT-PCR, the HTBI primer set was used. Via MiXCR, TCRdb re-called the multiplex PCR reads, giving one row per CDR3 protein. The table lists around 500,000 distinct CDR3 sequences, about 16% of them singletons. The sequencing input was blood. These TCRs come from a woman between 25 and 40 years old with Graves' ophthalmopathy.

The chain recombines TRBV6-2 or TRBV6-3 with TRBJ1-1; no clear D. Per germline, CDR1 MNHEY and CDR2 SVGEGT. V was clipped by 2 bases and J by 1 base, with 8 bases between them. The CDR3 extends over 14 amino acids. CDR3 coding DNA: TGTGCCAGCAGTTACAACAGCCCGAACACTGAAGCTTTCTTT. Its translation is CASSYNSPNTEAFF.

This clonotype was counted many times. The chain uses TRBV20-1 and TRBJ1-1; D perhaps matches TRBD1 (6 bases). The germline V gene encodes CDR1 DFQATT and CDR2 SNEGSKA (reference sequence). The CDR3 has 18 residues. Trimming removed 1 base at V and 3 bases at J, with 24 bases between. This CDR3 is CSARGVWGANRGDTEAFF. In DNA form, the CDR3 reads TGCAGTGCTAGAGGAGTCTGGGGGGCCAATCGGGGGGACACTGAAGCTTTCTTT.

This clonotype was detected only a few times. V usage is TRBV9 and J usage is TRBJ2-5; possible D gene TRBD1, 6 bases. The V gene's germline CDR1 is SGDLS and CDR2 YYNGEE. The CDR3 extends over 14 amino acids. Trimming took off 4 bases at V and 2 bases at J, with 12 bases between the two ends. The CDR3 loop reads CASSPRTAQETQYF. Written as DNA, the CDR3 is TGTGCCAGCAGCCCCAGGACAGCACAAGAGACCCAGTACTTC.

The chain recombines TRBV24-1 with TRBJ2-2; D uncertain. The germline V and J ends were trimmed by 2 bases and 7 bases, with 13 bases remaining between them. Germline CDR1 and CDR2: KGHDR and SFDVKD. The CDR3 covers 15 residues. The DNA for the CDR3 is TGTGCCACCAGTGATTACTGGGTGTCCAACGGGGAGCTGTTTTTT. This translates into CATSDYWVSNGELFF.

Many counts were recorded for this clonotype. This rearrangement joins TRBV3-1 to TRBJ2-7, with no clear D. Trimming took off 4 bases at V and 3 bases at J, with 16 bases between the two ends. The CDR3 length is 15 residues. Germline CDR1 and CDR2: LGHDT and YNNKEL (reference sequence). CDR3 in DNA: TGTGCCAGCAGCCCCCCTGGATTGGAAAACTACGAGCAGTACTTC. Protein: CASSPPGLENYEQYF.

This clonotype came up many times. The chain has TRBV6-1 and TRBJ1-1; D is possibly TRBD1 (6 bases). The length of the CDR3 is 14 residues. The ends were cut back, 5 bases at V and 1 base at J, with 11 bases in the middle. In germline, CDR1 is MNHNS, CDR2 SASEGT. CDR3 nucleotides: TGTGCCAGCAGTAACAGGGCCTGGAACACTGAAGCTTTCTTT. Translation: CASSNRAWNTEAFF.

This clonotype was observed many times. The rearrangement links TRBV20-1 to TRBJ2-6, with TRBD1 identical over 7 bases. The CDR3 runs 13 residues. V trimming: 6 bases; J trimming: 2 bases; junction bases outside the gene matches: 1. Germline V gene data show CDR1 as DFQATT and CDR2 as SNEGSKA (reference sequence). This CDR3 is CSADRAGANVLTF. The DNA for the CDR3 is TGCAGTGCCGACAGGGCTGGGGCCAACGTCCTGACTTTC.

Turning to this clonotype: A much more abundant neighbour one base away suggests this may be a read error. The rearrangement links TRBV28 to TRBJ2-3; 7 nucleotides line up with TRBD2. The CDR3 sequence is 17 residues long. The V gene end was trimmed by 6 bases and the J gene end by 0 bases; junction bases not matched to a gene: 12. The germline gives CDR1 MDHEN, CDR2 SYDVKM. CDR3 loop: CASSEGGSAPSTDTQYF. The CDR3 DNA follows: TGTGCCAGCAGCGAGGGAGGGAGTGCCCCTAGCACAGATACGCAGTATTTT.

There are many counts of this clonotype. The CDR3 reads CASSILAGKYEQFF. CDR3 coding DNA: TGTGCCAGCAGCATACTAGCGGGAAAGTATGAGCAGTTCTTC. The rearrangement uses TRBV7-9 and TRBJ2-1, with 10 positions matching TRBD2. Trimming took 5 bases from V and 8 from J; bases not matched to a gene: 6. The CDR3 is 14 residues long. CDR1 SEHNR and CDR2 FQNEAQ come from the germline V gene (reference sequence).

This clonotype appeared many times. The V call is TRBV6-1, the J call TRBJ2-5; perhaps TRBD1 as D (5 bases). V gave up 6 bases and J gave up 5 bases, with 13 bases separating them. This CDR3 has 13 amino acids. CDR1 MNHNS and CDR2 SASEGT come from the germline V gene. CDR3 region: CASRTTGRETQYF. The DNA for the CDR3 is TGTGCCAGCAGAACCACAGGACGCGAGACCCAGTACTTC.

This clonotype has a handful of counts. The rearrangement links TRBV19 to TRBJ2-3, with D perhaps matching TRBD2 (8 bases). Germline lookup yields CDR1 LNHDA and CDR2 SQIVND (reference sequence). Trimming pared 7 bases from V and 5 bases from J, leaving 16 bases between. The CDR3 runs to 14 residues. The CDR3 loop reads CASTDRAGGDTQYF. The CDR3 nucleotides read TGTGCCAGTACCGACAGGGCGGGAGGAGATACGCAGTATTTT.

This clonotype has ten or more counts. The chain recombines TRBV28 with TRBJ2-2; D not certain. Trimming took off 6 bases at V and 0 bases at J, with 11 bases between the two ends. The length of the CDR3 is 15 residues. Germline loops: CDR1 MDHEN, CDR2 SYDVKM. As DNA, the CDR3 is TGTGCCAGCAGGCTGACCGAAGCGAACACCGGGGAGCTGTTTTTT. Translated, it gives CASRLTEANTGELFF.

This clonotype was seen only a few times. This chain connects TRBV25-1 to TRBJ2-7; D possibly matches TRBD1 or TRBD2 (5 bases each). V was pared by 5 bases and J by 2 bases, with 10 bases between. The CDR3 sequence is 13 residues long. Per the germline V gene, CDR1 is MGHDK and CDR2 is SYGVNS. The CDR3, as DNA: TGTGCCAGCAGTAACCGGGACGCCTACGAGCAGTACTTC. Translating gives CASSNRDAYEQYF.

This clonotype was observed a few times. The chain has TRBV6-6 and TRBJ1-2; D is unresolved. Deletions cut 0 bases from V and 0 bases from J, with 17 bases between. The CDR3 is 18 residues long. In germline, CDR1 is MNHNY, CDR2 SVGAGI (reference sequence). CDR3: CASSYSALVRVANYGYTF. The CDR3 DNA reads TGTGCCAGCAGTTACTCCGCGTTGGTGAGGGTAGCTAACTATGGCTACACCTTC.

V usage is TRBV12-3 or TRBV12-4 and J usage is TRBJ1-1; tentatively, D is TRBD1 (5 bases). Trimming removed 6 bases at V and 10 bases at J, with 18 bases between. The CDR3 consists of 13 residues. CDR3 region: CASSIDNGRGAFF. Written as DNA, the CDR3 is TGTGCCAGCAGCATAGATAACGGAAGGGGAGCTTTCTTT.

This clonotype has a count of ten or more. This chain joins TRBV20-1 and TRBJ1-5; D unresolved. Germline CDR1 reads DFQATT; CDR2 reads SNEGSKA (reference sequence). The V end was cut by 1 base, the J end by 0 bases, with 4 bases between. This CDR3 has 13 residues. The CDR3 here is CSARVSSNQPQHF. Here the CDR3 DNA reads TGCAGTGCTAGAGTATCTAGCAATCAGCCCCAGCATTTT.

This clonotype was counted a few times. CDR3 sequence reads: CASSSTRQGGSPLHF. CDR3 coding DNA: TGCGCCAGCAGTTCGACGAGACAGGGCGGTTCACCCCTCCACTTT. J is TRBJ1-6 and V is TRBV4-3; 7 bases align to TRBD1. This CDR3 comprises 15 residues. Germline lookup yields CDR1 LGHNA and CDR2 YSLEER. V shed 6 bases and J 9 bases; nucleotides not matched to a gene: 11.

The CDR3 region has the DNA TGTGCCAGTTTAAACTACAATGAGCAGTTCTTC. Translating gives CASLNYNEQFF. The chain employs TRBV19 and TRBJ2-1; D uncertain. The length of the CDR3 is 11 residues. Germline-derived CDR1 and CDR2 are LNHDA and SQIVND (reference sequence). The V and J ends lost 8 bases and 3 bases respectively, with 5 bases between them.

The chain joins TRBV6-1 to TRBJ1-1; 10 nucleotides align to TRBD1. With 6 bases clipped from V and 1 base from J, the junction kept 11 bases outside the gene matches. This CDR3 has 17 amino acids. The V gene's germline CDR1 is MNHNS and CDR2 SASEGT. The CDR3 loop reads CASSGTGTGARNTEAFF. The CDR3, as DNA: TGTGCCAGCAGCGGAACCGGGACAGGGGCTCGGAACACTGAAGCTTTCTTT.

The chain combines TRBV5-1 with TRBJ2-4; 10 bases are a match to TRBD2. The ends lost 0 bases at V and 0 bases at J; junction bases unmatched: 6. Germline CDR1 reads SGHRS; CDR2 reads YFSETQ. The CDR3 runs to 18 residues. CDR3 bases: TGCGCCAGCAGCTTGGGGGTAGCGGGAGGCCTAGCCAAAAACATTCAGTACTTC. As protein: CASSLGVAGGLAKNIQYF. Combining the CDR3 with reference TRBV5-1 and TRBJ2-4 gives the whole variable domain KAGVTQTPRYLIKTRGQQVTLSCSPISGHRSVSWYQQTPGQGLQFLFEYFSETQRNKGNFPGRFSGRQFSNSRSEMNVSTLELGDSALYLCASSLGVAGGLAKNIQYFGAGTRLSVL.

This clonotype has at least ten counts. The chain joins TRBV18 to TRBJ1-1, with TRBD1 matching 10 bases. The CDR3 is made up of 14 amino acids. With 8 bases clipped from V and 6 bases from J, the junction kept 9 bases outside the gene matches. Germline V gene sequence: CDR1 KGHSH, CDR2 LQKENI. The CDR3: CASTDRGRNPEAFF. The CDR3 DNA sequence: TGTGCCAGCACAGACAGGGGGCGCAACCCTGAAGCTTTCTTT. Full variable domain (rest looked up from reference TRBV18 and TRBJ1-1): NAGVMQNPRHLVRRRGQEARLRCSPMKGHSHVYWYRQLPEEGLKFMVYLQKENIIDESGMPKERFSAEFPKEGPSILRIQQVVRGDSAAYFCASTDRGRNPEAFFGQGTRLTVV.